Included here is one TCR delta chain sequence, with context. Other nucleotide sequences in the sample specify the same CDR3. The V and J ends lost 5 bases and 3 bases, in that order; junction bases with no gene match: 29. The CDR3 is made up of 20 amino acids. Germline assignment: CDR1 TVYSNPD and CDR2 GDNSRS (reference sequence). The source of the sample is a study of gamma-delta T cells after stem cell transplantation. TCRdb reprocessed the RT-PCR reads through CATT. This sample has 2,000 to 3,000 delta-chain clones, with around a quarter found just once. The source of this sequence is a human donor. It is not recorded whose cells these are; they may come from a transplant donor. Source material: gamma-delta T cells. The chain joins TRDV3 to TRDJ1; 8 positions agree with TRDD3. For the CDR3, the DNA is TGTGCCCTATGCCCCCCTTCCAGCTGGGGGACACCCCCTGATTCCGATAAACTCATCTTT. Amino acid sequence: CALCPPSSWGTPPDSDKLIF.